This T cell receptor beta chain was observed in a study of cytomegalovirus exposure and HLA in healthy donors. Study overall: As an earlier analysis found, about 190 million T cells yielded about 100 million unique TCR beta sequences.

As concerns this clone: Its target is not known.

Overall study findings and caveats: Most TCR sequences were rare, but some public TCRs occurred in many donors. As was reported, the classifier diagnosed cytomegalovirus status with high specificity and sensitivity.

Trimming took 4 bases from V and 5 from J; bases not matched to a gene: 7. This CDR3 is 16 amino acids long. Germline V gene lookup returns CDR1 SGHTA and CDR2 FQGTGA. Primers included in the PCR were 60 Vbeta and 13 Jbeta primers. The assay was immunoSEQ multiplex PCR, and TCRdb's table has in-frame clones only and misses some. The repertoire holds about 200,000 clones, with around 85% as singletons. The sequence came from a woman aged 50 to 60 in good health and CMV-seronegative. The V and J genes are TRBV7-3 and TRBJ2-2, with 10 positions matching TRBD1. Sequencing used PBMCs. The CDR3 loop reads CASSSVGQGGTGELFF. DNA of the CDR3: TGTGCCAGCAGCTCCGTCGGACAGGGGGGTACCGGGGAGCTGTTTTTT. Together with reference TRBV7-3 and TRBJ2-2, the CDR3 gives the full variable domain: GAGVSQTPSNKVTEKGKYVELRCDPISGHTALYWYRQSLGQGPEFLIYFQGTGAADDSGLPNDRFFAVRPEGSVSTLKIQRTERGDSAVYLCASSSVGQGGTGELFFGEGSRLTVL.